The 8 T cell receptor beta chains below come from one sample, sequenced in a study of prognosis after radiotherapy for stage I lung cancer (dated by TCRdb to the early 2020s). Sequencing instrument: Illumina HiSeq 3000. The TCR beta CDR3 region was amplified from genomic DNA by two rounds of multiplex PCR. In the first round of PCR, primers specific to each TRBV and TRBJ gene were used, and the primer sequences are filed in Chinese patent CN105087789A. TCRdb reprocessed the public reads (quality trimming at Q25 with fastp, clone calling with MiXCR) and kept in-frame beta chains. Merged by CDR3 protein, the rows form single entries marked with the most common genes and DNA. The sample table records 20,000 or so distinct CDR3 sequences; approximately 45% of these occur just once. The ten top clones hold 30% to 40% of the sample. The sample consisted of PBMCs, taken before or after stereotactic body radiation therapy (not recorded which). These receptors originate from a donor at least 50 years old with non-small cell lung cancer.

This clonotype was seen ten or more times. The V call is TRBV5-1, the J call TRBJ2-1; 13 bases are shared with TRBD2. CDR3 size: 11 residues. J lost 13 bases, V lost 7 bases, and 2 bases had no gene match. Germline V lookup: CDR1 SGHRS, CDR2 YFSETQ. CDR3 protein: CASGTSGIQFF. The CDR3 region has the DNA TGCGCCAGCGGGACTAGCGGGATACAGTTCTTC. Looking up the rest from reference TRBV5-1 and TRBJ2-1 gives the full variable domain: KAGVTQTPRYLIKTRGQQVTLSCSPISGHRSVSWYQQTPGQGLQFLFEYFSETQRNKGNFPGRFSGRQFSNSRSEMNVSTLELGDSALYLCASGTSGIQFFGPGTRLTVL.

This clonotype was found a few times. This could be a read error, since a much larger clone is one nucleotide away. The chain joins TRBV9 to TRBJ2-1; TRBD2 matches at 13 bases. The CDR3 totals 15 residues. CDR1 SGDLS and CDR2 YYNGEE come from the germline V gene. The chain's CDR3 is CASSPGLAGSGEQSF. The CDR3 region has the DNA TGTGCCAGCAGCCCGGGACTAGCGGGGTCCGGGGAGCAGTCCTTC.

The CDR3: CASSLGGSGYINEQFF. CDR3 DNA sequence: TGCGCCAGCAGCTTGGGCGGCAGTGGGTACATCAATGAGCAGTTCTTC. The chain recombines TRBV5-1 with TRBJ2-1; D is undetermined. Germline V CDR1 and CDR2: SGHRS, YFSETQ. The germline V and J ends were trimmed by 0 bases and 6 bases, with 16 bases remaining between them. This CDR3 spans 16 amino acids.

This clonotype was recorded many times. The V and J genes are TRBV20-1 and TRBJ2-7, with a weak D call TRBD1 (6 bases). This CDR3 comprises 11 residues. The ends were cut back, 6 bases at V and 4 bases at J, with 10 bases in the middle. Germline CDR1 DFQATT, CDR2 SNEGSKA (reference sequence). In nucleotides, the CDR3 is TGCAGTGCCAGGGGACCATACGAGCAGTACTTC. Its translation: CSARGPYEQYF.

This clonotype has ten or more counts. This chain links TRBV28 with TRBJ1-2; no definite D call. The germline V gene encodes CDR1 MDHEN and CDR2 SYDVKM. CDR3 size: 15 residues. Trimming took 1 base from V and 6 from J, leaving 15 bases between them. This CDR3 reads CASSLLAGRRNGYTF. In DNA, the CDR3 is TGTGCCAGCAGTTTATTGGCAGGTAGACGTAATGGCTACACCTTC.

As for this clonotype: One end of the junction is discordant with germline, which a read error may explain. This chain joins TRBV7-9 and TRBJ2-3; 8 bases line up with TRBD1. The CDR3 is 16 amino acids. The germline V gene encodes CDR1 SEHNR and CDR2 FQNEAQ (reference sequence). CDR3 nucleotide sequence: TGTACCAGCAGCTACGGGACAGGTTCTAGCACAGATACGCAGTATTTT. Translated, it gives CTSSYGTGSSTDTQYF.

In its sample, this clonotype was seen once. The chain joins TRBV6-2 or TRBV6-3 to TRBJ1-6, with TRBD1 matching over 8 bases. Germline CDR1 MNHEY, CDR2 SVGEGT. This CDR3 is built from 19 residues. V lost 2 bases and J lost 7; bases outside the gene matches: 16. CDR3 amino acids: CASSYKTGLETGANSPLHF. The CDR3 bases are TGTGCCAGCAGTTACAAAACTGGCCTGGAGACAGGGGCAAATTCACCCCTCCACTTT.

A word on this clonotype: Mismatch with germline at one junction end may stem from a read error. V usage is TRBV19 and J usage is TRBJ2-1; TRBD2 matches 13 bases. The CDR3 extends over 18 amino acids. Germline CDR1 LNHDA, CDR2 SQIVND (reference sequence). Here the CDR3 reads CASSNRTSGGRINNEQSF. The DNA for the CDR3 is TGTGCCAGTAGTAACCGGACTAGCGGGGGACGTATTAATAATGAGCAGTCCTTC.